This is a list of T cell receptor beta chains from one sample in a study of blood T cell repertoires in COVID-19. Profiling relied on immunoSEQ multiplex PCR, and the TCRdb table lists in-frame clones only, not all of them. The sample yields 150,000 to 200,000 clones, 87% seen once. Sequencing was carried out using peripheral blood. The source of these receptors is a middle-aged man with active or convalescent COVID-19. Each CDR3 is given with its conserved first and last residue. The D gene is left open where the match is weak. Size is stated for part of the rows, as once, few or many counts, or as a class when the clone is expanded.

abundance: NA; d_gene: NA; j_gene: TRBJ1-4; v_gene: TRBV18; CDR3aa: CASSPRELATNEKLFF; CDR3nt: TGTGCCAGCTCACCCCGGGAGTTGGCAACTAATGAAAAACTGTTTTTT
abundance: NA; d_gene: NA; j_gene: TRBJ1-1; v_gene: TRBV4-3; CDR3aa: CASSQDFARGNTEAFF; CDR3nt: TGCGCCAGCAGCCAAGATTTCGCTCGGGGGAACACTGAAGCTTTCTTT
abundance: NA; d_gene: NA; j_gene: TRBJ1-1; v_gene: TRBV28; CDR3aa: CASSLPQERPEAFF; CDR3nt: TGTGCCAGCAGCCTCCCCCAGGAACGGCCTGAAGCTTTCTTT
abundance: NA; d_gene: TRBD1; j_gene: TRBJ1-1; v_gene: TRBV12-3/TRBV12-4; CDR3aa: CASSSTGEPEAFF; CDR3nt: TGTGCCAGCAGTTCAACAGGGGAGCCTGAAGCTTTCTTT
abundance: NA; d_gene: NA; j_gene: TRBJ1-6; v_gene: TRBV7-9; CDR3aa: CASSSTRRQQMINSPLHF; CDR3nt: TGTGCCAGCAGCTCTACCCGTCGACAGCAAATGATCAATTCACCCCTCCACTTT
abundance: NA; d_gene: NA; j_gene: TRBJ2-5; v_gene: TRBV30; CDR3aa: CAWSVRAGGGGETQYF; CDR3nt: TGTGCCTGGAGTGTACGAGCCGGGGGTGGTGGAGAGACCCAGTACTTC
abundance: NA; d_gene: TRBD2; j_gene: TRBJ2-7; v_gene: TRBV3-1/TRBV3-2; CDR3aa: CASSQAGGNSYEQYF; CDR3nt: TGTGCCAGCAGCCAAGCGGGAGGGAACTCCTACGAGCAGTACTTC
abundance: NA; d_gene: NA; j_gene: TRBJ2-7; v_gene: TRBV9; CDR3aa: CASSPDPWTHYEQYF; CDR3nt: TGTGCCAGCAGCCCAGACCCCTGGACACACTACGAGCAGTACTTC
abundance: NA; d_gene: NA; j_gene: TRBJ1-6; v_gene: TRBV6-6; CDR3aa: CASIPISNSPLHF; CDR3nt: TGTGCCAGCATCCCCATTAGTAATTCACCCCTCCACTTT
abundance: NA; d_gene: TRBD1; j_gene: TRBJ2-5; v_gene: TRBV7-9; CDR3aa: CASSLGQGVETQYF; CDR3nt: TGTGCCAGCAGCCTGGGACAGGGGGTGGAGACCCAGTACTTC
abundance: NA; d_gene: TRBD1; j_gene: TRBJ1-2; v_gene: TRBV4-1; CDR3aa: CASSQGQGYGYTF; CDR3nt: TGCGCCAGCAGCCAAGGACAGGGCTATGGCTACACCTTC
abundance: NA; d_gene: NA; j_gene: TRBJ2-1; v_gene: TRBV2; CDR3aa: CASSPPARAGASSYNEQFF; CDR3nt: TGTGCCAGCAGTCCCCCGGCAAGGGCTGGGGCTAGCTCCTACAATGAGCAGTTCTTC
abundance: NA; d_gene: NA; j_gene: TRBJ1-4; v_gene: TRBV19; CDR3aa: CASSTPGGGDYEKLFF; CDR3nt: TGTGCCAGTAGTACCCCGGGGGGGGGCGACTATGAAAAACTGTTTTTT
abundance: NA; d_gene: NA; j_gene: TRBJ2-3; v_gene: TRBV6-1; CDR3aa: CASSVSIWGKTTDTQYF; CDR3nt: TGTGCCAGCAGTGTTTCGATCTGGGGCAAAACCACAGATACGCAGTATTTT
abundance: NA; d_gene: TRBD1; j_gene: TRBJ1-5; v_gene: TRBV30; CDR3aa: CAWTRDRGQPQHF; CDR3nt: TGTGCCTGGACACGGGACAGGGGTCAGCCCCAGCATTTT
abundance: NA; d_gene: TRBD1; j_gene: TRBJ2-3; v_gene: TRBV6-5; CDR3aa: CASSFGTGTDTQYF; CDR3nt: TGTGCCAGCAGTTTCGGGACAGGGACAGATACGCAGTATTTT
abundance: NA; d_gene: NA; j_gene: TRBJ2-6; v_gene: TRBV12-5; CDR3aa: CASGLETGSGANVLTF; CDR3nt: TGTGCTAGTGGTTTGGAAACAGGTTCCGGGGCCAACGTCCTGACTTTC
abundance: few; d_gene: NA; j_gene: TRBJ1-6; v_gene: TRBV19; CDR3aa: CASSVGVSGISPLHF; CDR3nt: TGTGCCAGTAGTGTAGGGGTTAGCGGGATTTCACCCCTCCACTTT
abundance: NA; d_gene: TRBD1; j_gene: TRBJ1-2; v_gene: TRBV19; CDR3aa: CASSIRGGASHGYTF; CDR3nt: TGTGCCAGTAGTATACGAGGGGGCGCGAGTCACGGCTACACCTTC
abundance: NA; d_gene: TRBD1; j_gene: TRBJ2-7; v_gene: TRBV27; CDR3aa: CASSLVSGQGAYEQYF; CDR3nt: TGTGCCAGCAGTTTAGTGAGCGGACAGGGGGCGTACGAGCAGTACTTC
abundance: NA; d_gene: TRBD1; j_gene: TRBJ1-1; v_gene: TRBV28; CDR3aa: CASRGSTGGQTEAFF; CDR3nt: TGTGCCAGCAGGGGCTCGACAGGGGGCCAAACCGAAGCTTTCTTT
abundance: NA; d_gene: TRBD1; j_gene: TRBJ1-2; v_gene: TRBV7-6; CDR3aa: CASSLGYIGGPTNPYPRYGYTF; CDR3nt: TGTGCCAGCAGCTTAGGATATATAGGGGGCCCAACCAACCCGTACCCCCGATATGGCTACACCTTC
abundance: NA; d_gene: NA; j_gene: TRBJ1-5; v_gene: TRBV23-1; CDR3aa: CASSQLRGRSNQPQHF; CDR3nt: TGCGCCAGCAGTCAATTGAGAGGGAGGAGCAATCAGCCCCAGCATTTT
abundance: NA; d_gene: TRBD2; j_gene: TRBJ2-3; v_gene: TRBV7-9; CDR3aa: CASSSLAGNADTQYF; CDR3nt: TGTGCCAGCAGCTCGCTAGCGGGGAACGCAGATACGCAGTATTTT
abundance: NA; d_gene: NA; j_gene: TRBJ2-7; v_gene: TRBV15; CDR3aa: CATSREGMRDEQYF; CDR3nt: TGTGCCACCAGCAGGGAGGGTATGCGGGACGAGCAGTACTTC
abundance: NA; d_gene: NA; j_gene: TRBJ1-1; v_gene: TRBV19; CDR3aa: CASSIPGAEAFF; CDR3nt: TGTGCCAGTAGTATTCCGGGGGCTGAAGCTTTCTTT
abundance: NA; d_gene: NA; j_gene: TRBJ1-5; v_gene: TRBV7-8; CDR3aa: CASSSGRNSNQPQHF; CDR3nt: TGTGCCAGCAGCTCAGGAAGAAATAGCAATCAGCCCCAGCATTTT
abundance: NA; d_gene: NA; j_gene: TRBJ1-6; v_gene: TRBV3-1/TRBV3-2; CDR3aa: CASRVGGSPLHF; CDR3nt: TGTGCCAGTAGAGTAGGCGGGTCACCCCTCCACTTT
abundance: NA; d_gene: NA; j_gene: TRBJ1-4; v_gene: TRBV19; CDR3aa: CATRQDGQPLNEKLFF; CDR3nt: TGTGCCACCAGACAGGACGGACAGCCGCTTAATGAAAAACTGTTTTTT
abundance: NA; d_gene: NA; j_gene: TRBJ2-3; v_gene: TRBV7-9; CDR3aa: CASSLVGRVRLTDTQYF; CDR3nt: TGTGCCAGCAGCTTAGTAGGGCGGGTCCGCCTCACAGATACGCAGTATTTT
abundance: NA; d_gene: NA; j_gene: TRBJ2-2; v_gene: TRBV11-2; CDR3aa: CASSSLTTGELFF; CDR3nt: TGTGCCAGCAGCTCCCTAACTACCGGGGAGCTGTTTTTT
abundance: NA; d_gene: NA; j_gene: TRBJ1-1; v_gene: TRBV30; CDR3aa: CAWSEDTMNTEAFF; CDR3nt: TGTGCCTGGAGTGAGGACACCATGAACACTGAAGCTTTCTTT
abundance: once; d_gene: TRBD1; j_gene: TRBJ1-3; v_gene: TRBV5-1; CDR3aa: CASSLAPGQGIDTIYF; CDR3nt: TGCGCCAGCAGCTTGGCCCCGGGACAGGGTATAGACACCATATATTTT
abundance: NA; d_gene: NA; j_gene: TRBJ2-5; v_gene: TRBV9; CDR3aa: CASSVATYQGMETQYF; CDR3nt: TGTGCCAGCAGCGTAGCTACGTACCAGGGGATGGAGACCCAGTACTTC
abundance: NA; d_gene: TRBD1; j_gene: TRBJ1-1; v_gene: TRBV4-1; CDR3aa: CASSDPRGATEAFF; CDR3nt: TGCGCCAGCAGCGACCCCAGGGGGGCCACTGAAGCTTTCTTT
abundance: NA; d_gene: TRBD1; j_gene: TRBJ2-5; v_gene: TRBV9; CDR3aa: CASSPTEGGGETQYF; CDR3nt: TGTGCCAGCAGCCCCACCGAAGGGGGCGGAGAGACCCAGTACTTC
abundance: NA; d_gene: TRBD2; j_gene: TRBJ2-1; v_gene: TRBV29-1; CDR3aa: CSVQGTSGGAVFHNEQFF; CDR3nt: TGCAGCGTTCAAGGGACTAGCGGGGGGGCGGTCTTCCACAATGAGCAGTTCTTC
abundance: NA; d_gene: NA; j_gene: TRBJ2-5; v_gene: TRBV15; CDR3aa: CATTRGRRSQETQYF; CDR3nt: TGTGCCACGACCCGGGGGAGGAGGTCCCAAGAGACCCAGTACTTC
abundance: NA; d_gene: TRBD1; j_gene: TRBJ1-5; v_gene: TRBV30; CDR3aa: CAWTQGEGQGANQPQHF; CDR3nt: TGTGCCTGGACCCAGGGAGAAGGACAGGGGGCGAATCAGCCCCAGCATTTT
abundance: NA; d_gene: TRBD1; j_gene: TRBJ2-5; v_gene: TRBV27; CDR3aa: CASRHRGLRETQYF; CDR3nt: TGTGCCAGCAGGCACAGGGGGCTAAGAGAGACCCAGTACTTC
abundance: once; d_gene: NA; j_gene: TRBJ1-2; v_gene: TRBV14; CDR3aa: CASSQDWGGGPNYGYTF; CDR3nt: TGTGCCAGCAGCCAAGATTGGGGGGGAGGCCCTAACTATGGCTACACCTTC
abundance: NA; d_gene: TRBD1; j_gene: TRBJ1-2; v_gene: TRBV5-8; CDR3aa: CASSYQGATATRWGGYTF; CDR3nt: TGTGCCAGCAGCTACCAGGGGGCAACGGCTACCCGTTGGGGTGGCTACACCTTC
abundance: NA; d_gene: NA; j_gene: TRBJ1-1; v_gene: TRBV21-1; CDR3aa: CASSTGQGKSTEAFF; CDR3nt: TGTGCCAGCAGCACTGGACAGGGGAAATCCACTGAAGCTTTCTTT
abundance: NA; d_gene: TRBD1; j_gene: TRBJ1-1; v_gene: TRBV2; CDR3aa: CASSGTGEAFF; CDR3nt: TGTGCCAGCAGTGGGACAGGGGAAGCTTTCTTT
abundance: NA; d_gene: TRBD1; j_gene: TRBJ1-4; v_gene: TRBV3-1/TRBV3-2; CDR3aa: CASSLRTGAFNEKLFF; CDR3nt: TGTGCCAGCAGCTTACGGACAGGGGCCTTTAATGAAAAACTGTTTTTT
abundance: NA; d_gene: NA; j_gene: TRBJ1-1; v_gene: TRBV5-1; CDR3aa: CASSLGISSNTEAFF; CDR3nt: TGCGCCAGCAGCTTGGGAATTAGTTCGAACACTGAAGCTTTCTTT
abundance: few; d_gene: TRBD1; j_gene: TRBJ1-3; v_gene: TRBV7-9; CDR3aa: CASSYGQGAKNTIYF; CDR3nt: TGTGCCAGCAGCTACGGACAGGGGGCTAAGAACACCATATATTTT
abundance: few; d_gene: NA; j_gene: TRBJ2-2; v_gene: TRBV7-8; CDR3aa: CASSLEVLGAWTGELFF; CDR3nt: TGTGCCAGCAGCTTAGAGGTCTTAGGGGCATGGACCGGGGAGCTGTTTTTT
abundance: NA; d_gene: NA; j_gene: TRBJ1-5; v_gene: TRBV28; CDR3aa: CASSFQGGQPQHF; CDR3nt: TGTGCCAGCAGTTTCCAGGGTGGTCAGCCCCAGCATTTT
abundance: NA; d_gene: NA; j_gene: TRBJ1-1; v_gene: TRBV20-1; CDR3aa: CSVRVSTEAFF; CDR3nt: TGCAGTGTGCGGGTCAGCACTGAAGCTTTCTTT
abundance: NA; d_gene: NA; j_gene: TRBJ2-1; v_gene: TRBV2; CDR3aa: CASSEGGPEFF; CDR3nt: TGTGCCAGCAGTGAAGGGGGGCCGGAGTTCTTC
abundance: once; d_gene: NA; j_gene: TRBJ2-3; v_gene: TRBV5-1; CDR3aa: CASSLASTGGTDTQYF; CDR3nt: TGCGCCAGCAGCTTGGCCAGCACGGGGGGCACAGATACGCAGTATTTT
abundance: NA; d_gene: TRBD1; j_gene: TRBJ1-2; v_gene: TRBV5-6; CDR3aa: CASSGRDRGDYGYTF; CDR3nt: TGTGCCAGCAGCGGGCGCGACAGGGGAGACTATGGCTACACCTTC
abundance: NA; d_gene: TRBD1; j_gene: TRBJ2-5; v_gene: TRBV4-1; CDR3aa: CASSPGQQETQYF; CDR3nt: TGCGCCAGCAGCCCGGGACAGCAAGAGACCCAGTACTTC
abundance: NA; d_gene: TRBD1; j_gene: TRBJ1-4; v_gene: TRBV7-9; CDR3aa: CASRGTGSSTNEKLFF; CDR3nt: TGTGCCAGCAGAGGGACAGGGTCTTCAACTAATGAAAAACTGTTTTTT
abundance: NA; d_gene: NA; j_gene: TRBJ1-4; v_gene: TRBV4-1; CDR3aa: CASSQDRRGELFF; CDR3nt: TGCGCCAGCAGCCAAGATCGGCGGGGAGAACTGTTTTTT
abundance: NA; d_gene: NA; j_gene: TRBJ1-2; v_gene: TRBV28; CDR3aa: CASSSFLHQGNRIYYTF; CDR3nt: TGTGCCAGCAGTTCCTTTTTACATCAGGGCAATCGAATTTACTACACCTTC
abundance: few; d_gene: NA; j_gene: TRBJ1-6; v_gene: TRBV7-3; CDR3aa: CASSPQGGNNSPLHF; CDR3nt: TGTGCCAGCAGCCCCCAAGGCGGTAATAATTCACCCCTCCACTTT
abundance: NA; d_gene: TRBD1; j_gene: TRBJ1-4; v_gene: TRBV5-1; CDR3aa: CASSLGSQGVEKLFF; CDR3nt: TGCGCCAGCAGCTTAGGATCGCAGGGGGTTGAAAAACTGTTTTTT
abundance: few; d_gene: NA; j_gene: TRBJ2-7; v_gene: TRBV6-6; CDR3aa: CASSYSFRQSYEQYF; CDR3nt: TGTGCCAGCAGTTACTCGTTCCGACAGTCCTACGAGCAGTACTTC